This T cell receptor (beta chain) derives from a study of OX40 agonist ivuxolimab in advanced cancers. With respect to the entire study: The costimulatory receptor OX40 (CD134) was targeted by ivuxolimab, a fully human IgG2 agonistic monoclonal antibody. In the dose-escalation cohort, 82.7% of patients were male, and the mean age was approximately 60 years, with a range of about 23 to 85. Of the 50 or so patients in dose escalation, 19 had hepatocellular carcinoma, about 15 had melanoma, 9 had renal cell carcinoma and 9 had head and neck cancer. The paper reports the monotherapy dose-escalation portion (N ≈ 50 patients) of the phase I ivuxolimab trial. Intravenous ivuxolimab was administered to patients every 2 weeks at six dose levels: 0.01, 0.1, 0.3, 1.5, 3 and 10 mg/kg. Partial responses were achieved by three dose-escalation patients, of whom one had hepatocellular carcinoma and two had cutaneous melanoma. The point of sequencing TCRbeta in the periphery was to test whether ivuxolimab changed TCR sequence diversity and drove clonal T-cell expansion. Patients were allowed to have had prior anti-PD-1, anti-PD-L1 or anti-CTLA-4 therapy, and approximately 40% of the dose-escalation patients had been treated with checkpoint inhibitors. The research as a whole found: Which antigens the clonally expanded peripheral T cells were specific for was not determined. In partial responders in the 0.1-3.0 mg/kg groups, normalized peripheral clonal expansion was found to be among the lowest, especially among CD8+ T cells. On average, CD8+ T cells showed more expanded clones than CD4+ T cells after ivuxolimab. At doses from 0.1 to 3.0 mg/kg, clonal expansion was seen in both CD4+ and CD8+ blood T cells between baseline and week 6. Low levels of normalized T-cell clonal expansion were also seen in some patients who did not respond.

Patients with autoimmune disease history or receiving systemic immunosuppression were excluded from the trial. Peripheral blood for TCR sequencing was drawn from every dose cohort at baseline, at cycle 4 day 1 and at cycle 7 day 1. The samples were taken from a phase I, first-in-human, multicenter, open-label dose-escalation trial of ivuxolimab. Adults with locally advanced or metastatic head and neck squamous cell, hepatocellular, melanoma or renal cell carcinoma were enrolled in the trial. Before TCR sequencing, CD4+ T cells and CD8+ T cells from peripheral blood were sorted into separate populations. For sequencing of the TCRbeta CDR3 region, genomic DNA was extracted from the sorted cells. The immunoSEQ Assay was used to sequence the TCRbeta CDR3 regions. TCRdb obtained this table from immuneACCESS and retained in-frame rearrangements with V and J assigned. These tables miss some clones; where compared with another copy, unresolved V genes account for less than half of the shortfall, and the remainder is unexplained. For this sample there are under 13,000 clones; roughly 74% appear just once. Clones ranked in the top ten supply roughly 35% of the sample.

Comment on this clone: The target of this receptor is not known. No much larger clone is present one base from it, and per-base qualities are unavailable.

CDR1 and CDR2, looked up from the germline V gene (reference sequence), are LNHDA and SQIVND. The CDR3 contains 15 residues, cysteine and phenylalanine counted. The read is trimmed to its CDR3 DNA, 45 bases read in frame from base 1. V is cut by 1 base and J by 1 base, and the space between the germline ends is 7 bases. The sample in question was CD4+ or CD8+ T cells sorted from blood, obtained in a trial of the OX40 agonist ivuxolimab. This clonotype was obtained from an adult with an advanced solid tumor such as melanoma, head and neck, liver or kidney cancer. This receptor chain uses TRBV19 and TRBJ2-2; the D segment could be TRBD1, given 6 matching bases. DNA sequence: TGTGCCAGTAGTATAGGGACAGTGAACACCGGGGAGCTGTTTTTT. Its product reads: CASSIGTVNTGELFF.